These 5 T cell receptor beta chains were all obtained from the same sample, sequenced in a study of blood T cell repertoires in COVID-19. Using immunoSEQ multiplex PCR, the repertoire was profiled, and TCRdb retains in-frame clones only, with some absent. The data contain approximately 150,000 clones, 70% to 90% of them seen just once; the ten biggest clones take up more than 2%. Material: peripheral blood. The receptors come from a human donor with acute or convalescent COVID-19. The donor label of this sample is uncertain.

The genes are TRBV7-3 and TRBJ2-3; unclear D gene. Germline V lookup: CDR1 SGHTA, CDR2 FQGTGA. The CDR3 length is 14 residues. Trimming took off 1 base at V and 0 bases at J, with 5 bases between the two ends. The CDR3 is CASSLRASTDTQYF. CDR3 nucleotide sequence: TGTGCCAGCAGCTTAAGGGCTAGCACAGATACGCAGTATTTT.

In this sample, this clone turned up a few times. The chain links TRBV28 to TRBJ1-2, with 9 bases fitting TRBD1. V was clipped by 3 bases and J by 14 bases; unmatched bases: 13. This CDR3 has 14 amino acids. Germline V gene data show CDR1 as MDHEN and CDR2 as SYDVKM. The CDR3 nucleotides are TGTGCCAGCAGTTTGGGTTCGGGACAGGGATCCTCTACCTTC. It codes for CASSLGSGQGSSTF.

For the CDR3, the DNA is TGCAGCGTCCAAACAGGGGTAGAGACCCAGTACTTC. It is translated as CSVQTGVETQYF. This chain connects TRBV29-1 to TRBJ2-5; the match to TRBD1 covers 7 bases. The length of the CDR3 is 12 residues. Looked up from germline, CDR1 is SQVTM and CDR2 is ANQGSEA. J lost 4 bases, V lost 6 bases, and 5 bases had no gene match.

V and J are TRBV6-5 and TRBJ1-5; 8 nucleotides align to TRBD1. V lost 6 bases to trimming and J lost 7 bases; unmatched junction nucleotides: 5. Germline assignment: CDR1 MNHEY and CDR2 SVGAGI. The CDR3 sequence is 13 residues long. The CDR3 reads CASSPDRDQPQHF. As DNA, the CDR3 is TGTGCCAGCAGCCCGGACAGGGACCAGCCCCAGCATTTT.

The chain links TRBV5-5 to TRBJ1-1, with D perhaps matching TRBD1 (6 bases). CDR1 is SGHKS and CDR2 is YYEKEE in the germline V gene (reference sequence). Trimming stripped 4 bases from V and 7 bases from J, with 17 bases between. CDR3 length equals 14 residues. As DNA, the CDR3 is TGTGCCAGCAGCCCCGGGACATATACCCTTGAAGCTTTCTTT. Encoded protein: CASSPGTYTLEAFF.